Below are 12 T cell receptor beta chains sequenced from a single sample in a study of cytomegalovirus exposure and HLA in healthy donors. The PCR employed 60 Vbeta primers together with 13 Jbeta primers. Here immunoSEQ multiplex PCR was the method, and the copy in TCRdb shows in-frame clones only, minus some. This table has 210,000 or so clones, about 84% appearing once. Sequenced: PBMCs. Receptor source: a human donor in good health.

The CDR3 region has the DNA TGTGCCAGCAGCTCCCTAGCGGGAGAATTTAGGGCTGAGCAGTTCTTC. Encoded protein: CASSSLAGEFRAEQFF. The gene calls are TRBV5-4 and TRBJ2-1; TRBD2 aligns across 10 bases. Trimming at V came to 3 bases and at J to 9 bases, leaving 12 bases not matched to a gene. The length of the CDR3 is 16 residues. The germline gives CDR1 SGHNT, CDR2 YYREEE (reference sequence). Filled out from reference TRBV5-4 and TRBJ2-1, the complete variable domain reads ETGVTQSPTHLIKTRGQQVTLRCSSQSGHNTVSWYQQALGQGPQFIFQYYREEENGRGNFPPRFSGLQFPNYSSELNVNALELDDSALYLCASSSLAGEFRAEQFFGPGTRLTVL.

The genes are TRBV13 and TRBJ2-7; D is unresolved. Germline CDR1 and CDR2: PRHDT and FYEKMQ (reference sequence). This CDR3 comprises 14 residues. With 5 bases removed from V and 0 bases from J, the gap between germline ends came to 11 bases. The CDR3 sequence is CASSPSVSSYEQYF. The CDR3 DNA reads TGTGCCAGCAGCCCCTCGGTGAGCTCCTACGAGCAGTACTTC.

This chain links TRBV6-5 with TRBJ1-2, with TRBD1 identical over 7 bases. Germline V lookup: CDR1 MNHEY, CDR2 SVGAGI. Trimming cost V 4 bases and J 4 bases; bases outside gene matches: 12. This CDR3 is 16 amino acids long. The DNA for the CDR3 is TGTGCCAGCAGTTTCCACTCTAACAGGGGCAGCTATGGCTACACCTTC. It yields the protein CASSFHSNRGSYGYTF.

The chain joins TRBV27 to TRBJ2-2; 8 bases fit TRBD1. CDR1 is MNHEY, CDR2 SMNVEV, per germline (reference sequence). The CDR3 extends over 15 amino acids. Unmatched junction bases numbered 3, after V lost 5 bases and J lost 1 base. In DNA, the CDR3 is TGTGCCAGCAGTCATGGACAGGGGAACACCGGGGAGCTGTTTTTT. Amino acid sequence: CASSHGQGNTGELFF.

This chain links TRBV2 with TRBJ1-1, with D maybe TRBD1 (6 bases). This CDR3 has 14 amino acids. Trimming removed 11 bases at V and 4 bases at J, with 20 bases between. Germline assignment: CDR1 SNHLY and CDR2 FYNNEI. CDR3: CAGKRGIDGTEAFF. In DNA, the CDR3 is TGTGCCGGAAAGAGGGGGATAGATGGCACTGAAGCTTTCTTT.

V and J are TRBV2 and TRBJ2-7, with TRBD2 as a possible D gene (5 bases). Germline assignment: CDR1 SNHLY and CDR2 FYNNEI. The V end lost 3 bases, the J end lost 2 bases, and 14 bases lay between the germline ends. The CDR3 is 15 residues long. The CDR3 loop reads CASSEAGITPYEQYF. CDR3 bases: TGTGCCAGCAGTGAGGCCGGGATAACCCCCTACGAGCAGTACTTC.

The chain uses TRBV27 and TRBJ2-3; 11 positions match TRBD2. CDR1 and CDR2 (germline): MNHEY, SMNVEV (reference sequence). The length of the CDR3 is 16 residues. The V and J ends lost 1 base and 3 bases, in that order; junction bases with no gene match: 3. The CDR3 bases are TGTGCCAGCAGTTTATTGACTAGCGGGAATACAGATACGCAGTATTTT. Encoded protein: CASSLLTSGNTDTQYF.

As concerns this clone: Other DNA sequences in this specimen translate into the identical CDR3. The J gene is TRBJ1-1, the V gene TRBV27, with unresolved D. The CDR3 is made up of 14 amino acids. V lost 2 bases and J lost 0, with 7 bases in between. Germline assignment: CDR1 MNHEY and CDR2 SMNVEV (reference sequence). The chain's CDR3 is CASSLKRMNTEAFF. DNA of the CDR3: TGTGCCAGCAGTTTAAAGAGGATGAACACTGAAGCTTTCTTT.

The chain carries TRBV5-6 and TRBJ2-2; 13 positions agree with TRBD2. After removal of 5 bases from V and 6 bases from J, the junction contained 7 bases not matched to a gene. Germline V gene lookup returns CDR1 SGHDT and CDR2 YYEEEE. This CDR3 has 16 residues. CDR3 residues: CASRTGLAGEAGELFF. The DNA of the CDR3 is TGTGCCAGCAGGACCGGACTAGCGGGAGAGGCCGGGGAGCTGTTTTTT.

The count of this clone is one. J is TRBJ2-1 and V is TRBV5-6; 14 positions agree with TRBD2. Germline V gene sequence: CDR1 SGHDT, CDR2 YYEEEE. The V gene end was trimmed by 4 bases and the J gene end by 4 bases; junction bases not matched to a gene: 10. The CDR3 spans 18 residues. CDR3 nucleotide sequence: TGTGCCAGCAGCCCGGCCCCAGGACTAGCGGGAGGATACAATGAGCAGTTCTTC. It codes for CASSPAPGLAGGYNEQFF.

The chain combines TRBV29-1 with TRBJ2-1; 13 bases agree with TRBD2. V was clipped by 3 bases and J by 6 bases; unmatched bases: 17. Germline V gene data show CDR1 as SQVTM and CDR2 as ANQGSEA. This CDR3 has 19 residues. This CDR3 reads CSVDIPELAGGRELNEQFF. CDR3 sequence (DNA): TGCAGCGTTGACATCCCCGAACTAGCGGGAGGGCGGGAACTCAATGAGCAGTTCTTC.

The gene calls are TRBV7-8 and TRBJ1-3; no firm D call. The V gene's germline CDR1 is SGHVS and CDR2 FQNEAQ. V was shortened by 3 bases and J by 2 bases, with 14 bases between the two germline ends. The CDR3 is 16 residues long. The CDR3 loop reads CASSFQAGNAGNTIYF. The CDR3 DNA reads as TGTGCCAGCAGCTTCCAAGCGGGGAACGCTGGAAACACCATATATTTT.